The next 26 T cell receptor beta chains were all read from a single sample in a study of neurological immune-mediated disorders. TCRdb re-called the 5' RACE reads through MiXCR, storing one row per CDR3 protein. The table includes approximately 82,000 distinct CDR3 sequences, around 2.6% detected once. Material for sequencing was PBMCs. The receptors were gathered from a woman aged 30 to 39 with multiple sclerosis.

The table lists this clonotype with many counts. The V call is TRBV6-2 or TRBV6-3, the J call TRBJ2-1; possible D gene TRBD2, 6 bases. CDR3 length equals 15 residues. The V and J ends lost 0 bases and 5 bases respectively, with 11 bases between them. CDR1 is MNHEY and CDR2 is SVGEGT in the germline V gene. DNA of the CDR3: TGTGCCAGCAGTTACTCGAACCTAGCGAACAATGAGCAGTTCTTC. It yields the protein CASSYSNLANNEQFF.

This clonotype was observed at least ten times. The rearrangement links TRBV20-1 to TRBJ2-7; D call uncertain. CDR3 length equals 13 residues. V gave up 0 bases and J gave up 4 bases, with 10 bases separating them. CDR1 is DFQATT and CDR2 is SNEGSKA in the germline V gene (reference sequence). The CDR3 spells CSARDVGLYEQYF. In DNA, the CDR3 is TGCAGTGCTAGAGATGTTGGGCTATACGAGCAGTACTTC.

This clonotype was detected many times. The V and J genes are TRBV6-6 and TRBJ1-1; 8 nucleotides line up with TRBD1. This CDR3 is 13 amino acids long. The germline CDR1 and CDR2 sequences are MNHNY and SVGAGI (reference sequence). After removal of 8 bases from V and 3 bases from J, the junction contained 5 bases not matched to a gene. The DNA for the CDR3 is TGTGCCAGCGGGGACAGGAGGGACACTGAAGCTTTCTTT. Translated: CASGDRRDTEAFF.

This clonotype was seen ten or more times. V is TRBV5-5 and J is TRBJ2-1; TRBD2 matches 11 bases. V shed 4 bases, J shed 7 bases, and the junction held 10 bases outside the gene matches. The CDR3 consists of 16 residues. Germline V gene data show CDR1 as SGHKS and CDR2 as YYEKEE (reference sequence). In DNA form, the CDR3 reads TGTGCCAGCAGCGGGATAGCGGGAGGGCCCTCTAATGAGCAGTTCTTC. Encoded protein: CASSGIAGGPSNEQFF.

This clonotype was seen at least ten times. The CDR3 reads CASSLTLAGAHSYNEQFF. CDR3 DNA sequence: TGCGCCAGCAGCTTGACACTAGCGGGAGCGCATTCCTACAATGAGCAGTTCTTC. The J gene is TRBJ2-1, the V gene TRBV5-1; TRBD2 matches at 11 bases. The CDR3 contains 18 residues. Trimming took 1 base from V and 1 from J; bases not matched to a gene: 7. Germline assignment: CDR1 SGHRS and CDR2 YFSETQ. Full variable domain (remainder filled in from reference TRBV5-1 and TRBJ2-1): KAGVTQTPRYLIKTRGQQVTLSCSPISGHRSVSWYQQTPGQGLQFLFEYFSETQRNKGNFPGRFSGRQFSNSRSEMNVSTLELGDSALYLCASSLTLAGAHSYNEQFFGPGTRLTVL.

At least ten counts were recorded for this clonotype. The gene calls are TRBV5-6 and TRBJ2-2; weak D call: TRBD2 (5 bases). Germline V gene data show CDR1 as SGHDT and CDR2 as YYEEEE. The CDR3 has 14 residues. The V end was cut by 9 bases, the J end by 1 base, with 13 bases between. Written as DNA, the CDR3 is TGTGCCACCCCGAGGAGGCGGAACACCGGGGAGCTGTTTTTT. Protein product: CATPRRRNTGELFF.

This clonotype appeared many times. In DNA, the CDR3 is TGTGCCAGCAGGGGGGTCGGGGCCTACGAGCAGTACTTC. It translates to CASRGVGAYEQYF. The chain recombines TRBV12-3 or TRBV12-4 with TRBJ2-7; D may correspond to TRBD1 or TRBD2 (5 bases each). V lost 6 bases, J lost 2 bases, and 11 bases lay in between. The CDR3 extends over 13 amino acids.

The sample holds many counts of this clonotype. This chain uses TRBV5-1 with TRBJ1-2; D gene unclear. The CDR3 length is 13 residues. The V end lost 0 bases, the J end lost 1 base, and 4 bases lay between the germline ends. Germline V gives CDR1 SGHRS, CDR2 YFSETQ. The chain's CDR3 is CASSLGDNYGYTF. The CDR3 DNA is TGCGCCAGCAGCTTGGGGGATAACTATGGCTACACCTTC.

The sample holds many counts of this clonotype. Given a much more abundant clone one base away, this may be a read error. V is TRBV12-3 or TRBV12-4 and J is TRBJ1-1; D might be TRBD1 (5 bases). With 6 bases removed from V and 1 base from J, the gap between germline ends came to 9 bases. The CDR3 spans 13 residues. CDR3 loop: CASSRQSNTEAFF. The CDR3, as DNA: TGTGCCAGCAGCCGACAGTCGAACACTGAAGCTTTCTTT.

This clonotype was seen repeatedly, ten times or more. The chain uses TRBV29-1 and TRBJ2-1; 11 bases are a match to TRBD2. The CDR3 spans 15 residues. Unmatched junction bases numbered 11, after V lost 4 bases and J lost 9 bases. Per germline, CDR1 SQVTM and CDR2 ANQGSEA. The CDR3, as DNA: TGCAGCGTTGTGCCGGGGACTAGCGGAGGGGGTGAGCAGTTCTTC. This encodes CSVVPGTSGGGEQFF.

This chain links TRBV6-1 with TRBJ2-5; 7 nucleotides line up with TRBD2. The CDR3 has 13 residues. J was trimmed by 5 bases and V by 6 bases; bases with no gene match: 6. Looked up from germline, CDR1 is MNHNS and CDR2 is SASEGT. The CDR3 region has the DNA TGTGCCAGCAGAATGGGAGGGCGCGAGACCCAGTACTTC. Translating gives CASRMGGRETQYF.

This clonotype occurred many times. The chain employs TRBV7-9 and TRBJ1-3; D is unclear. Germline V gene lookup returns CDR1 SEHNR and CDR2 FQNEAQ (reference sequence). V was shortened by 1 base and J by 0 bases, with 7 bases between the two germline ends. There are 15 residues in the CDR3. The CDR3 DNA is TGTGCCAGCAGCTTAGTGGTCGGCTCTGGAAACACCATATATTTT. It translates to CASSLVVGSGNTIYF.

Many counts were recorded for this clonotype. The V gene is TRBV20-1, the J gene TRBJ2-1; 10 nucleotides line up with TRBD2. The CDR3 runs to 14 residues. V shed 6 bases, J shed 8 bases, and the junction held 10 bases outside the gene matches. The germline CDR1 and CDR2 sequences are DFQATT and SNEGSKA (reference sequence). CDR3 amino acids: CSANTGTSVDEQFF. CDR3 DNA sequence: TGCAGTGCCAATACCGGGACTAGCGTCGATGAGCAGTTCTTC.

In this sample, this clonotype turned up many times. The J gene is TRBJ2-1, the V gene TRBV5-1; 7 bases align to TRBD2. The CDR3 has 15 residues. V gave up 0 bases and J gave up 2 bases; unmatched junction bases: 2. Per the germline V gene, CDR1 is SGHRS and CDR2 is YFSETQ. CDR3 in amino acids: CASSLAGLTYNEQFF. The CDR3 DNA reads as TGCGCCAGCAGCTTGGCGGGACTAACCTACAATGAGCAGTTCTTC.

This clonotype showed up many times. The chain couples TRBV21-1 to TRBJ2-7; the table names TRBD2, a call not compared with the DNA. TRBV21-1 represents a pseudogene. This CDR3 region has 16 residues. The CDR3 loop reads CASSKDEGILGYEQYF. CDR3 bases: TGTGCCAGCAGCAAAGACGAGGGAATACTTGGCTACGAGCAGTACTTC.

This chain joins TRBV19 and TRBJ2-7; D is possibly TRBD1 (5 bases). The germline CDR1 and CDR2 sequences are LNHDA and SQIVND (reference sequence). Trimming removed 3 bases at V and 4 bases at J, with 13 bases between. The length of the CDR3 is 14 residues. The CDR3 DNA reads as TGTGCCAGTAGTATGGCACAGGTGGGGTACGAGCAGTACTTC. Translating gives CASSMAQVGYEQYF.

This clonotype came up many times. This chain links TRBV20-1 with TRBJ2-5; D gene unclear. Trimming stripped 7 bases from V and 3 bases from J, with 6 bases between. The CDR3 loop spans 10 amino acids. Per the germline V gene, CDR1 is DFQATT and CDR2 is SNEGSKA (reference sequence). The CDR3 nucleotides read TGCAGTGTTTTGAAAGAGACCCAGTACTTC. This sequence encodes CSVLKETQYF.

Notes on this clonotype: Possible read error: a much larger clone is one base away. The conserved phenylalanine or tryptophan is not found at the CDR3 terminus, so this likely reflects a read error. The V and J genes are TRBV12-3 or TRBV12-4 and TRBJ1-1, with D tentatively TRBD1 (5 bases). The CDR3 sequence is 15 residues long. V lost 6 bases and J lost 5, with 19 bases in between. CDR3 nucleotides: TGTGCCAGCAGGCTAGCCCAGACCCAGGGAACTGAAGCTTTCTGT. Translating gives CASRLAQTQGTEAFC.

This clonotype was seen at least ten times. The V call is TRBV20-1, the J call TRBJ2-1; no reliable D call. CDR1 and CDR2 (germline): DFQATT, SNEGSKA (reference sequence). Trimming took 4 bases from V and 8 from J, leaving 18 bases between them. This CDR3 region has 14 residues. CDR3 residues: CSATASLTSDEQFF. CDR3 bases: TGCAGTGCTACAGCGTCTCTAACCAGCGATGAGCAGTTCTTC.

This clonotype was observed many times. The genes are TRBV15 and TRBJ2-3; tentative D call: TRBD1 (5 bases). The V gene lost 0 bases and the J gene lost 3 bases, with 16 bases spanning the gap. CDR1 is LNHNV, CDR2 YYDKDF, per germline (reference sequence). This CDR3 has 17 residues. The CDR3 nucleotides read TGTGCCACCAGCAGAGATCTCGTGACAGACGGAACAGATACGCAGTATTTT. Translated: CATSRDLVTDGTDTQYF.

This clonotype has at least ten counts. The rearrangement joins TRBV7-2 to TRBJ2-7, with a possible D match to TRBD2 (6 bases). This CDR3 comprises 16 residues. V lost 5 bases to trimming and J lost 3 bases, with 20 bases between them. The germline V gene encodes CDR1 SGHTA and CDR2 FQGNSA. This chain's CDR3 is CASSNPAGTSFYEQYF. In DNA form, the CDR3 reads TGTGCCAGCAGCAACCCCGCGGGAACTTCATTCTACGAGCAGTACTTC.

This clonotype was seen at least ten times. The V call is TRBV28, the J call TRBJ1-1, with 8 bases identical to TRBD1. The germline gives CDR1 MDHEN, CDR2 SYDVKM. The CDR3 is 13 residues long. V was pared by 9 bases and J by 2 bases, with 5 bases of the junction left unmatched. CDR3: CASAGGRNTEAFF. The CDR3 bases are TGTGCCAGTGCAGGGGGCAGAAACACTGAAGCTTTCTTT.

This clonotype was detected ten times or more. The J gene is TRBJ2-7, the V gene TRBV20-1; possibly TRBD2 for D (6 bases). CDR3 length: 16 residues. V was cut by 3 bases and J by 2 bases, with 20 bases left in between. Per the germline V gene, CDR1 is DFQATT and CDR2 is SNEGSKA (reference sequence). Written as DNA, the CDR3 is TGCAGTGCTAGTAATCTAGGGGACGGGGGTACCTACGAGCAGTACTTC. This encodes CSASNLGDGGTYEQYF.

This clonotype was counted at least ten times. This chain links TRBV6-5 with TRBJ2-7; possible D gene TRBD2, 6 bases. Looked up from germline, CDR1 is MNHEY and CDR2 is SVGAGI. The CDR3 covers 15 residues. The V gene lost 1 base and the J gene lost 7 bases, with 17 bases spanning the gap. CDR3 sequence reads: CASSYFSGLPLEQYF. The CDR3 DNA reads as TGTGCCAGCAGTTACTTTAGCGGCCTCCCCCTGGAGCAGTACTTC.

This clonotype has a handful of counts. A much larger clone lies a single base off, so this may be a read error. This rearrangement joins TRBV28 to TRBJ2-7; D is perhaps TRBD1 or TRBD2 (5 bases each). This CDR3 has 12 amino acids. Germline assignment: CDR1 MDHEN and CDR2 SYDVKM. CDR3 residues: CDVWDGAYEQYF. CDR3 DNA sequence: TGTGACGTGTGGGACGGCGCCTACGAGCAGTACTTC.

This clonotype was seen repeatedly, ten times or more. The rearrangement uses TRBV20-1 and TRBJ2-2, with D possibly called TRBD1 or TRBD2 (5 bases each). The V end lost 6 bases, the J end lost 1 base, and 9 bases lay between the germline ends. From germline, CDR1 is DFQATT and CDR2 SNEGSKA (reference sequence). The CDR3 spans 13 residues. CDR3 bases: TGCAGTGCCAAGGGACGGAACACCGGGGAGCTGTTTTTT. It yields the protein CSAKGRNTGELFF.